This T cell receptor beta chain was observed in a study of T-cell memory formation after mild COVID-19. This clonotype showed up just a few times. A single record per CDR3 protein comes from TCRdb applying MiXCR to the 5' RACE reads. The data hold about 560,000 distinct CDR3 sequences, with 17% observed a single time. Sequencing was performed on PBMCs or a T cell subset sorted from them (not recorded which). This clonotype was obtained from an adult woman who had mild COVID-19 (a few samples of this study predate the infection). Cell type and time point are not known.

The CDR3, as DNA: TGCGCCAGCAACCAGGGCAGGGGGAACATTCAGTACTTC. It yields the protein CASNQGRGNIQYF. The chain couples TRBV5-1 to TRBJ2-4; 7 nucleotides line up with TRBD1. With 6 bases clipped from V and 7 bases from J, the junction kept 7 bases outside the gene matches. This CDR3 spans 13 amino acids. The germline V gene encodes CDR1 SGHRS and CDR2 YFSETQ.